The 14 T cell receptor beta chains below were found in one sample sequenced in a study of Tregs in tolerant kidney transplant recipients. Recipients received nonmyeloablative bone marrow transplants from related graft donors, with transient mixed chimerism. The assay was immunoSEQ multiplex PCR, and TCRdb's table has in-frame clones only and misses some. The table records 55,000 to 75,000 clones, around 87% of them present only once. The sequenced sample was CD4+ T cells from blood (PBMCs), obtained 6 months after the transplant. Every receptor here comes from a human patient who received a combined kidney and bone marrow transplant. A subset of T cells may come from the graft donor.

The chain employs TRBV29-1 and TRBJ1-4, with D tentatively TRBD1 (6 bases). There are 11 residues in the CDR3. Trimming removed 3 bases at V and 8 bases at J, with 7 bases between. Germline V gives CDR1 SQVTM, CDR2 ANQGSEA. DNA of the CDR3: TGCAGCGTTGAGAGGGGGGAAAAACTGTTTTTT. Its translation is CSVERGEKLFF.

The chain combines TRBV11-3 with TRBJ2-5; D might be TRBD2 (6 bases). This CDR3 is built from 13 residues. The V gene lost 5 bases and the J gene lost 5 bases, with 12 bases spanning the gap. The germline V gene encodes CDR1 SGHNT and CDR2 YENEEA. For the CDR3, the DNA is TGTGCCAGCAGCCGGGACTTGTTCGAGACCCAGTACTTC. The encoded protein is CASSRDLFETQYF.

The chain carries TRBV5-1 and TRBJ2-3; D unresolved. Trimming stripped 6 bases from V and 2 bases from J, with 7 bases between. This CDR3 is 12 amino acids long. Per the germline V gene, CDR1 is SGHRS and CDR2 is YFSETQ. Here the CDR3 DNA reads TGCGCCAGCACCCATTCCACAGATACGCAGTATTTT. This encodes CASTHSTDTQYF.

The chain couples TRBV25-1 to TRBJ1-4, with 7 bases lining up with TRBD1. Trimming at V came to 5 bases and at J to 5 bases, leaving 14 bases not matched to a gene. This CDR3 is 17 amino acids long. The germline gives CDR1 MGHDK, CDR2 SYGVNS. In DNA, the CDR3 is TGTGCCAGCAGTCTTGGGACAGAAAGGTACAGGAATGAAAAACTGTTTTTT. Its translation is CASSLGTERYRNEKLFF.

The genes are TRBV5-6 and TRBJ1-1, with 7 bases that match TRBD1. There are 14 residues in the CDR3. Germline CDR1 reads SGHDT; CDR2 reads YYEEEE. V trimming: 6 bases; J trimming: 2 bases; junction bases outside the gene matches: 7. Written as DNA, the CDR3 is TGTGCCAGCATGCCCCGGGACAGAAACACTGAAGCTTTCTTT. It encodes CASMPRDRNTEAFF.

The V gene is TRBV19, the J gene TRBJ1-1; D not resolved. CDR1 is LNHDA and CDR2 is SQIVND in the germline V gene (reference sequence). V was cut by 5 bases and J by 1 base, with 8 bases left in between. This CDR3 is built from 13 residues. CDR3 DNA: TGTGCCAGTAGTCCTAACCGGAACACTGAAGCTTTCTTT. Protein: CASSPNRNTEAFF.

The rearrangement uses TRBV6-5 and TRBJ2-7; 7 nucleotides match TRBD1. Germline V gene sequence: CDR1 MNHEY, CDR2 SVGAGI. The V and J ends lost 0 bases and 0 bases, in that order; junction bases with no gene match: 5. CDR3 length: 16 residues. The CDR3 is CASSYSWTGRSYEQYF. CDR3 DNA: TGTGCCAGCAGTTACTCCTGGACAGGTCGCTCCTACGAGCAGTACTTC.

A single count supports this clone. This sequence joins TRBV11-3 and TRBJ2-1, with D possibly being TRBD2 (6 bases). V lost 0 bases, J lost 9 bases, and 12 bases lay in between. The CDR3 covers 14 residues. Germline loops: CDR1 SGHNT, CDR2 YENEEA. CDR3 protein: CASSLESGSFEQFF. The CDR3 nucleotides are TGTGCCAGCAGCTTAGAGTCCGGGAGTTTTGAGCAGTTCTTC. Using reference TRBV11-3 and TRBJ2-1 for the parts outside the CDR3, the full variable domain is EAGVVQSPRYKIIEKKQPVAFWCNPISGHNTLYWYLQNLGQGPELLIRYENEEAVDDSQLPKDRFSAERLKGVDSTLKIQPAELGDSAVYLCASSLESGSFEQFFGPGTRLTVL.

The CDR3: CASSLGGSQETQYF. The DNA for the CDR3 is TGTGCCAGCAGCTTGGGTGGCAGCCAAGAGACCCAGTACTTC. The J gene is TRBJ2-5, the V gene TRBV5-6; D is unresolved. CDR1 SGHDT and CDR2 YYEEEE come from the germline V gene. V was cut by 0 bases and J by 1 base, with 7 bases left in between. This CDR3 comprises 14 residues.

J is TRBJ1-1 and V is TRBV6-5, with D hard to call. Germline CDR1 MNHEY, CDR2 SVGAGI. This CDR3 is 14 amino acids long. The V gene lost 6 bases and the J gene lost 1 base, with 12 bases spanning the gap. CDR3 nucleotides: TGTGCCAGCAGGGCATCGGGTTGGAACACTGAAGCTTTCTTT. It encodes CASRASGWNTEAFF.

This clone was seen more than once but under ten times. The V and J genes are TRBV10-1 and TRBJ2-2; 7 nucleotides agree with TRBD1. Germline V gene sequence: CDR1 WNHNN, CDR2 SYGVQD (reference sequence). The V segment lost 10 bases and the J segment 5 bases; nucleotides outside the gene matches: 7. The CDR3 is 13 amino acids. As DNA, the CDR3 is TGCGCCACCCCGGACAGGAGGACCGGGGAGCTGTTTTTT. This sequence encodes CATPDRRTGELFF.

The chain recombines TRBV28 with TRBJ2-1; 10 positions agree with TRBD2. The V gene's germline CDR1 is MDHEN and CDR2 SYDVKM. The CDR3 is 15 amino acids. V dropped 2 bases and J dropped 8; count of bases not matched to a gene: 6. CDR3 sequence: CASSLGLAGVHEQFF. CDR3 in DNA: TGTGCCAGCAGTTTAGGGCTAGCGGGGGTGCATGAGCAGTTCTTC.

The rearrangement links TRBV9 to TRBJ2-1; D is possibly TRBD2 (5 bases). The CDR3 has 14 residues. V was trimmed by 0 bases and J by 10 bases, leaving 14 bases between them. The germline gives CDR1 SGDLS, CDR2 YYNGEE. This CDR3 is CASSVAIVSGEQFF. As DNA, the CDR3 is TGTGCCAGCAGCGTAGCTATAGTCTCGGGGGAGCAGTTCTTC.

The chain uses TRBV28 and TRBJ2-7; weak D call: TRBD2 (7 bases). V lost 7 bases and J 1 base, leaving 11 bases between the germline ends. Germline lookup yields CDR1 MDHEN and CDR2 SYDVKM. The CDR3 is 13 residues long. Written as DNA, the CDR3 is TGTGCCAGCACACAGGGAGGGTCCTACGAGCAGTACTTC. This encodes CASTQGGSYEQYF.